A selection of T cell receptor beta chains follows, all from one sample in a study of T cell changes during pregnancy in multiple sclerosis. Method: immunoSEQ multiplex PCR; TCRdb's copy keeps in-frame clones and lacks some. The table has around 57,000 clones, 90% seen once; the top ten hold 5% to 7.5%. The material sequenced was peripheral blood, taken in the third trimester of pregnancy. These TCRs come from a female donor in good health, enrolled as a control in a pregnancy study. CDR3s include the opening cysteine and the closing phenylalanine or tryptophan. The order of the fields is J gene, D gene, clone size, V gene, CDR3 DNA, CDR3 protein. A D gene is named only where the DNA matches it firmly. A clone size is listed for some rows: how often the clone was seen (once, few, many), or a class if it is expanded.

TRBJ2-1 . . TRBV25-1 TGTGCCAGCTACTACTACAATGAGCAGTTCTTC CASYYYNEQFF
TRBJ2-2 TRBD2 . TRBV4-1 TGCGCCAGCAGCTGGGGCAAACTACTAGAGCGGGAAAGGGAGCTGTTTTTT CASSWGKLLERERELFF
TRBJ2-5 . . TRBV20-1 TGCAGTGCTCACAGAGGGGAGACCCAGTACTTC CSAHRGETQYF
TRBJ1-2 . . TRBV27 TGTGCCAGCAGTTTAGGGCAGGGTGTTTTTAATGGCTACACCTTC CASSLGQGVFNGYTF
TRBJ1-1 . . TRBV5-1 TGCGCCAGCAGTCCGGGGGGCTATGTGAACACTGAAGCTTTCTTT CASSPGGYVNTEAFF
TRBJ1-2 . . TRBV7-9 TGTGCCAGCAGCCCCGGAGTTTTGGGGGAGGGTGGCTACACCTTC CASSPGVLGEGGYTF
TRBJ2-2 TRBD2 . TRBV6-1 TGTGCCAGCAGTGAAGTGGCGGGGGGGCCTGAGACCGGGGAGCTGTTTTTT CASSEVAGGPETGELFF
TRBJ1-1 TRBD1 . TRBV5-1 TGCGCCAGCAGCCCCCAGGGGGCGAGGGTGAACACTGAAGCTTTCTTT CASSPQGARVNTEAFF
TRBJ1-2 . . TRBV6-5 TGTGCCAGCAGTTCCGGGGTCGGAGGCTACACCTTC CASSSGVGGYTF
TRBJ1-2 TRBD1 . TRBV25-1 TGTGCCAGCAGTGTGGGGGACAGGGCCTACACCTTC CASSVGDRAYTF
TRBJ2-6 . . TRBV5-1 TGCGCCAGCAGCCAAGGAGAGCTCTGGGCCAACGTCCTGACTTTC CASSQGELWANVLTF
TRBJ1-4 TRBD1 . TRBV6-1 TGTGCCAGCAGTGTAGGACAGGGGGGGAATGAAAAACTGTTTTTT CASSVGQGGNEKLFF
TRBJ1-2 . . TRBV11-2 TGTGCCAGCAGCTTAGGGGACACCCTAGGGGGCTACACCTTC CASSLGDTLGGYTF
TRBJ1-2 . . TRBV29-1 TGCAGCGTTGAAGGCCTAAGAAACCCACCCTATGGCTACACCTTC CSVEGLRNPPYGYTF
TRBJ2-3 TRBD2 . TRBV5-4 TGTGCCAGCAGCCCGGGACTAGCGGGCACAGATACGCAGTATTTT CASSPGLAGTDTQYF
TRBJ2-7 TRBD1 . TRBV14 TGTGCCAGCAGCCAACTGCCCGTCCGGGACAGGCCTTCCTACGAGCAGTACTTC CASSQLPVRDRPSYEQYF
TRBJ1-1 . medium-sized TRBV11-3 TGTGCCAGCAGCTTTAGGACAGCAGGCTCTGAAGCTTTCTTT CASSFRTAGSEAFF
TRBJ2-3 TRBD2 . TRBV7-8 TGTGCCAGCAGCAAGACTAGCGGGGGAACCACAGATACGCAGTATTTT CASSKTSGGTTDTQYF
TRBJ2-2 TRBD1 . TRBV19 TGTGCCAGTAGTTTACAGGACAGGGCGACCGGGGAGCTGTTTTTT CASSLQDRATGELFF
TRBJ2-2 . . TRBV5-4 TGTGCCAGCAGCAAGGCGGGACCCAACACCGGGGAGCTGTTTTTT CASSKAGPNTGELFF
TRBJ2-7 . . TRBV29-1 TGCAGCGTGGAACAGGGTTTGGGGGAGCAGTACTTC CSVEQGLGEQYF
TRBJ1-5 . . TRBV30 TGTGCCTGGAGTGTACGACAGAGAGATCAGCCCCAGCATTTT CAWSVRQRDQPQHF
TRBJ1-4 . . TRBV10-1 TGCGCCAGCAGTGAGTCGGCAGCAACTAATGAAAAACTGTTTTTT CASSESAATNEKLFF
TRBJ1-2 . . TRBV5-6 TGTGCCAGCAGCTCCGACGACAGGCTCTATGGCTACACCTTC CASSSDDRLYGYTF
TRBJ1-1 TRBD1 . TRBV2 TGTGCCAGCAGTGTGGGGAGGGACAGGGGCACTGAAGCTTTCTTT CASSVGRDRGTEAFF
TRBJ2-4 . few TRBV19 TGTGCCAGTACCCTACCAGGAGGCAACATTCAGTACTTC CASTLPGGNIQYF
TRBJ2-3 . . TRBV7-6 TGTGCCAGCAGCCCCCGTCGTTTGGATACGCAGTATTTT CASSPRRLDTQYF
TRBJ2-2 . . TRBV29-1 TGCAGCGTTGAACTAGTAAGGATTCCCGGGGAGCTGTTTTTT CSVELVRIPGELFF
TRBJ1-2 TRBD1 . TRBV4-2 TGTGCCAGCAGCCAAGAGGGACAGGGGTCACCTAACTATGGCTACACCTTC CASSQEGQGSPNYGYTF
TRBJ2-7 . . TRBV5-1 TGCGCCAGCAGCTTGAGTAGCGGAGTCTACGAGCAGTACTTC CASSLSSGVYEQYF
TRBJ1-2 TRBD1 . TRBV6-6 TGTGCCAGCAGTTACTACGGACAGGGGATTGATGGCTACACCTTC CASSYYGQGIDGYTF
TRBJ2-5 . . TRBV27 TGTGCCAAAAGAGACAGGTCGGAAGAGACCCAGTACTTC CAKRDRSEETQYF
TRBJ2-1 TRBD1 . TRBV9 TGTGCCAGCAGCGTAGAAGGGACAGCCTACAATGAGCAGTTCTTC CASSVEGTAYNEQFF
TRBJ1-1 TRBD1 . TRBV19 TGTGCCAGTAAAGGCCGGGACAGGGGTCCCACTGAAGCTTTCTTT CASKGRDRGPTEAFF
TRBJ1-1 . . TRBV4-2 TGTGCCAGCAGCCAAGGCATTAGCACTGAAGCTTTCTTT CASSQGISTEAFF
TRBJ2-4 . . TRBV28 TGTGCCAGCAGCGAACTTCGGGGCAGGGGAAACATTCAGTACTTC CASSELRGRGNIQYF
TRBJ2-3 . . TRBV6-6 TGTGCCAGCAGTTACTTGTCGATAGCAGATACGCAGTATTTT CASSYLSIADTQYF
TRBJ2-7 . . TRBV18 TGTGCCAGCTCACTCGGACAGTACGAGCAGTACTTC CASSLGQYEQYF
TRBJ1-5 . once TRBV27 TGTGCCAGCAAAGGGACTACCAACAATCAGCCCCAGCATTTT CASKGTTNNQPQHF
TRBJ1-2 . . TRBV5-1 TGCGCCAGCAGCTTACTACGCGGGGGTTCGGTGGATGGCTACACCTTC CASSLLRGGSVDGYTF
TRBJ1-1 . many TRBV7-2 TGTGCCAGCAGCACGGACAGCGACACTGAAGCTTTCTTT CASSTDSDTEAFF
TRBJ2-1 TRBD2 few TRBV7-2 TGTGCCAGCAGCCCACTGGGGGGGGCCTACAATGAGCAGTTCTTC CASSPLGGAYNEQFF
TRBJ2-5 . . TRBV18 TGTGCCAGCTCACCGCTGGCGAAGGGGTTCCAAGAGACCCAGTACTTC CASSPLAKGFQETQYF
TRBJ1-2 . once TRBV27 TGTGCCAGCAGTTTATCCGGGGTCCTAAACTATGGCTACACCTTC CASSLSGVLNYGYTF
TRBJ1-2 TRBD1 . TRBV10-3 TGTGCCATACCGGGACAGGATTATGGCTACACCTTC CAIPGQDYGYTF
TRBJ2-7 . . TRBV11-3 TGTGCCAGCAGCCCCTATGAGGGGGACGAGCAGTACTTC CASSPYEGDEQYF
TRBJ2-5 TRBD2 . TRBV2 TGTGCCAGCAGTGAAGCGGGGATAGCGGGAGCAGAGACCCAGTACTTC CASSEAGIAGAETQYF
TRBJ1-1 TRBD1 . TRBV19 TGTGCCAGTAGTATCGGGCAGGGGGTGGGGGGGAACACTGAAGCTTTCTTT CASSIGQGVGGNTEAFF
TRBJ1-2 . . TRBV28 TGTGCCAGCAGCCCCCCCCAGATCTATGGCTACACCTTC CASSPPQIYGYTF
TRBJ2-7 . . TRBV6-1 TGTGCCAGCAGGGGGACGACAGGACGCTCCTACGAGCAGTACTTC CASRGTTGRSYEQYF
TRBJ2-3 TRBD1 . TRBV15 TGTGCCACCATCAAGTGGTCCGAGACAGGGCAAGGGGATACGCAGTATTTT CATIKWSETGQGDTQYF